This TCR beta chain came from a study of OX40 agonist ivuxolimab in advanced cancers. As for the study in general: Hepatocellular carcinoma, melanoma, renal cell or head and neck cancer was diagnosed in the dose-escalation patients.

This CDR3 is 14 amino acids long. V lost 2 bases and J lost 6; bases outside the gene matches: 2. Germline-derived CDR1 and CDR2 are SGHTA and FQGTGA. Generated by immunoSEQ multiplex PCR, the TCRdb table keeps only in-frame clones and is missing some. The sample lists 70,000 to 85,000 clones; more than 90% were seen once. The sample in question was CD4+ or CD8+ T cells sorted from blood, obtained in a trial of the OX40 agonist ivuxolimab. The receptor's source is an adult with an advanced solid tumor such as melanoma, head and neck, liver or kidney cancer. The genes are TRBV7-3 and TRBJ2-1; 9 bases map to TRBD2. In DNA form, the CDR3 reads TGTGCCAGCAGCTTAGGGACTAGCTCCAATGAGCAGTTCTTC. Translation gives CASSLGTSSNEQFF. Looking up the rest from reference TRBV7-3 and TRBJ2-1 gives the full variable domain: GAGVSQTPSNKVTEKGKYVELRCDPISGHTALYWYRQSLGQGPEFLIYFQGTGAADDSGLPNDRFFAVRPEGSVSTLKIQRTERGDSAVYLCASSLGTSSNEQFFGPGTRLTVL.